Listed here are 27 T cell receptor beta chains from one sample, sequenced in a study of identical twins. TCRdb redid the calling of the 5' RACE reads with MiXCR, one entry per CDR3 protein. The table lists 300,000 to 400,000 distinct CDR3 sequences, 9% of them singletons. Sequencing was done on a sample of naive T cells sorted from blood. Every receptor here comes from a woman aged 50 to 65 in good health.

This clonotype came up a few times. The chain couples TRBV20-1 to TRBJ1-1, with 7 bases identical to TRBD1. After removal of 0 bases from V and 1 base from J, the junction contained 14 bases not matched to a gene. Germline V gene sequence: CDR1 DFQATT, CDR2 SNEGSKA (reference sequence). The CDR3 covers 18 residues. CDR3 sequence reads: CSARDDRVVRLANTEAFF. The CDR3 nucleotides are TGCAGTGCTAGAGACGACAGGGTGGTTAGGCTCGCGAACACTGAAGCTTTCTTT.

This clonotype was found a few times. The chain combines TRBV27 with TRBJ2-7; 10 bases agree with TRBD1. V was clipped by 2 bases and J by 2 bases; unmatched bases: 3. The CDR3 spans 15 residues. Germline V gene data show CDR1 as MNHEY and CDR2 as SMNVEV (reference sequence). The CDR3 DNA reads TGTGCCAGCAGTTTAGGGGGGACAGGGGCCTACGAGCAGTACTTC. Translated: CASSLGGTGAYEQYF.

This clonotype was found many times. The rearrangement links TRBV27 to TRBJ1-2; no clear D. CDR3 length: 11 residues. Germline V CDR1 and CDR2: MNHEY, SMNVEV (reference sequence). V lost 7 bases and J lost 7, with 10 bases in between. DNA of the CDR3: TGTGCCAGCACCGGAGGGTTTGGCTACACCTTC. This codes for CASTGGFGYTF.

The chain is built from TRBV7-8 and TRBJ2-7, with 10 bases aligning to TRBD1. CDR1 SGHVS and CDR2 FQNEAQ come from the germline V gene. After removal of 0 bases from V and 6 bases from J, the junction contained 11 bases not matched to a gene. The CDR3 sequence is 17 residues long. The DNA for the CDR3 is TGTGCCAGCAGCTTAGCGGCGGGGACAGGGGAATGGGGCGAGCAGTACGTC. It translates to CASSLAAGTGEWGEQYV.

This clonotype was observed a few times. V gene TRBV4-2 combines with J gene TRBJ2-2; D might be TRBD2 (7 bases). The ends were cut back, 0 bases at V and 6 bases at J, with 17 bases in the middle. Germline CDR1 LGHNA, CDR2 YNFKEQ. The CDR3 covers 17 residues. The CDR3 is CASSQDSGGGVSGELFF. The CDR3, as DNA: TGTGCCAGCAGCCAAGATAGTGGGGGGGGCGTCTCCGGGGAGCTGTTTTTT.

In this sample, this clonotype turned up a few times. The rearrangement joins TRBV6-5 to TRBJ2-2; the D is unclear. Germline CDR1 reads MNHEY; CDR2 reads SVGAGI. The CDR3 runs to 13 residues. Trimming pared 2 bases from V and 6 bases from J, leaving 7 bases between. For the CDR3, the DNA is TGTGCCAGCAGTTACGGGTCCCCCGGGGAGCTGTTTTTT. It codes for CASSYGSPGELFF.

This clonotype came up a few times. The chain uses TRBV10-1 and TRBJ2-5; D call uncertain. From germline, CDR1 is WNHNN and CDR2 SYGVQD (reference sequence). This CDR3 has 15 residues. V was shortened by 1 base and J by 2 bases, with 11 bases between the two germline ends. The CDR3 sequence is CASSEWGMRQETQYF. The CDR3 DNA is TGCGCCAGCAGTGAGTGGGGTATGCGGCAAGAGACCCAGTACTTC.

This clonotype came up a few times. J is TRBJ2-5 and V is TRBV2; D is perhaps TRBD2 (6 bases). The CDR3 totals 12 residues. The germline V and J ends were trimmed by 8 bases and 5 bases, with 12 bases remaining between them. Germline CDR1 reads SNHLY; CDR2 reads FYNNEI. The CDR3 sequence: CASRRGAETQYF. The CDR3 DNA sequence: TGTGCCAGCCGGAGGGGCGCGGAGACCCAGTACTTC.

This clonotype was seen repeatedly, ten times or more. J is TRBJ2-1 and V is TRBV10-3; 8 nucleotides agree with TRBD1. This CDR3 comprises 16 residues. The germline CDR1 and CDR2 sequences are ENHRY and SYGVKD. V was pared by 2 bases and J by 3 bases, with 6 bases of the junction left unmatched. CDR3 DNA: TGTGCCATCAGTGAGGAGACAGGGGATTTCTACAATGAGCAGTTCTTC. It encodes CAISEETGDFYNEQFF.

This clonotype was counted many times. The CDR3 DNA is TGTGCCAGCAGCTCCCCCGGAACCTACGAGCAGTACGTC. This translates into CASSSPGTYEQYV. This rearrangement joins TRBV5-5 to TRBJ2-7; D is unclear. The CDR3 contains 13 residues. CDR1 is SGHKS and CDR2 is YYEKEE in the germline V gene (reference sequence). V was shortened by 3 bases and J by 2 bases, with 9 bases between the two germline ends.

The chain joins TRBV7-9 to TRBJ2-5, with a tentative D call TRBD2 (6 bases). CDR3 length equals 13 residues. Looked up from germline, CDR1 is SEHNR and CDR2 is FQNEAQ (reference sequence). The ends were cut back, 5 bases at V and 7 bases at J, with 14 bases in the middle. CDR3 in amino acids: CASSPLGDLTQYF. Written as DNA, the CDR3 is TGTGCCAGCAGCCCCCTTGGGGACTTGACCCAGTACTTC.

Ten or more counts support this clonotype. V gene TRBV5-1 combines with J gene TRBJ2-2, with D possibly called TRBD1 or TRBD2 (5 bases each). From germline, CDR1 is SGHRS and CDR2 YFSETQ. V lost 2 bases to trimming and J lost 6 bases, with 14 bases between them. This CDR3 has 15 residues. The CDR3 protein is CASSFSDSGAGELFF. The CDR3, as DNA: TGCGCCAGCAGCTTTAGTGACAGCGGCGCCGGGGAGCTGTTTTTT.

This clonotype was seen repeatedly, ten times or more. This rearrangement joins TRBV11-2 to TRBJ2-2, with D unresolved. V lost 5 bases to trimming and J lost 6 bases, with 10 bases between them. From germline, CDR1 is SGHAT and CDR2 FQNNGV. The CDR3 is made up of 13 amino acids. The CDR3 sequence is CASSPPRPGELFF. DNA of the CDR3: TGTGCCAGCAGCCCGCCTCGGCCCGGGGAGCTGTTTTTT.

This clonotype was picked up a small number of times. The chain recombines TRBV12-3 or TRBV12-4 with TRBJ2-1, with 12 bases matching TRBD2. Trimming took 9 bases from V and 9 from J; bases not matched to a gene: 15. CDR3 size: 16 residues. The CDR3 DNA is TGTGCCAGTTCACCTAGCGGGAGGGCCGGAGGGGGTGAGCAGTTCTTC. The encoded protein is CASSPSGRAGGGEQFF.

At least ten counts were recorded for this clonotype. The chain couples TRBV18 to TRBJ2-1; unclear D gene. This CDR3 is built from 14 residues. Germline CDR1 and CDR2: KGHSH and LQKENI. V was clipped by 3 bases and J by 1 base, with 7 bases between them. This CDR3 is CASSPIGSYNEQFF. CDR3 bases: TGTGCCAGCTCACCGATAGGGTCCTACAATGAGCAGTTCTTC.

The chain uses TRBV4-1 and TRBJ2-3, with 14 bases aligning to TRBD2. The V gene end was trimmed by 2 bases and the J gene end by 6 bases; junction bases not matched to a gene: 4. Germline CDR1 and CDR2: MGHRA and YSYEKL. This CDR3 has 16 residues. The CDR3 here is CASSQPTSGRGDTQYF. DNA for the CDR3: TGCGCCAGCAGCCAACCGACTAGCGGGAGGGGTGATACGCAGTATTTT.

The sample holds many counts of this clonotype. The chain links TRBV12-3 or TRBV12-4 to TRBJ2-2, with TRBD2 as a possible D gene (6 bases). V gave up 4 bases and J gave up 7 bases, with 19 bases separating them. This CDR3 has 16 amino acids. The CDR3 loop is CASSSEGEPGVGELFF. The CDR3 DNA sequence: TGTGCCAGCAGTTCGGAGGGAGAGCCCGGGGTCGGGGAGCTGTTTTTT.

This chain joins TRBV5-1 and TRBJ2-7, with a tentative D call TRBD1 (6 bases). The length of the CDR3 is 14 residues. Trimming removed 5 bases from V and 2 bases from J, with 14 bases in between. Germline V CDR1 and CDR2: SGHRS, YFSETQ. The CDR3 DNA reads TGCGCCAGCAGGGTCCCGGACAGCGCCTACGAGCAGTACTTC. It is translated as CASRVPDSAYEQYF.

This clonotype was picked up a small number of times. V gene TRBV24-1 combines with J gene TRBJ2-1; TRBD1 matches 7 bases. V lost 5 bases, J lost 12 bases, and 9 bases stayed unmatched. Germline V gene lookup returns CDR1 KGHDR and CDR2 SFDVKD. The CDR3 contains 13 residues. This chain's CDR3 is CATSAGQAFGQFF. The CDR3 DNA sequence: TGTGCCACCAGTGCAGGACAGGCTTTCGGGCAGTTCTTC.

This clonotype was counted only a few times. The rearrangement joins TRBV9 to TRBJ2-2, with D possibly matching TRBD2 (5 bases). Per germline, CDR1 SGDLS and CDR2 YYNGEE. The V end lost 0 bases, the J end lost 4 bases, and 13 bases lay between the germline ends. This CDR3 has 16 amino acids. The DNA for the CDR3 is TGTGCCAGCAGCGTAGGGCCCCGGGCGGGCACCGGGGAGCTGTTTTTT. Its translation is CASSVGPRAGTGELFF.

This rearrangement joins TRBV15 to TRBJ2-2; 8 bases align to TRBD1. The CDR3 is 15 residues long. The V and J ends lost 3 bases and 8 bases, in that order; junction bases with no gene match: 8. CDR1 is LNHNV, CDR2 YYDKDF, per germline (reference sequence). CDR3 in amino acids: CATSSAGTGSGELFF. The CDR3 nucleotides are TGTGCCACCAGCAGCGCCGGGACAGGATCTGGGGAGCTGTTTTTT.

This clonotype showed up many times. J is TRBJ2-1 and V is TRBV20-1, with 8 nucleotides matching TRBD2. Germline lookup yields CDR1 DFQATT and CDR2 SNEGSKA (reference sequence). The length of the CDR3 is 15 residues. Trimming cost V 3 bases and J 0 bases; bases outside gene matches: 4. The CDR3 is CSASEGTSSYNEQFF. The CDR3 DNA is TGCAGTGCTAGTGAGGGGACTAGCTCCTACAATGAGCAGTTCTTC.

This clonotype has only a few counts. This sequence joins TRBV6-5 and TRBJ2-1, with 9 bases that match TRBD2. The V segment lost 1 base and the J segment 2 bases; nucleotides outside the gene matches: 3. Looked up from germline, CDR1 is MNHEY and CDR2 is SVGAGI. The CDR3 consists of 16 residues. CDR3 DNA sequence: TGTGCCAGCAGTTACTTACCTAGCGGGGCCTACAATGAGCAGTTCTTC. It encodes CASSYLPSGAYNEQFF.

This clonotype has at least ten counts. This chain uses TRBV4-1 with TRBJ2-7; TRBD1 aligns across 7 bases. J gave up 2 bases and V 5 bases, and 12 bases lay outside the gene matches. Germline CDR1 MGHRA, CDR2 YSYEKL. This CDR3 region has 16 residues. CDR3 sequence reads: CASSRGQEKAAYEQYF. CDR3 coding DNA: TGCGCCAGCAGCAGAGGACAGGAGAAAGCGGCCTACGAGCAGTACTTC.

This clonotype has a handful of counts. V gene TRBV7-2 combines with J gene TRBJ2-1; TRBD2 matches at 8 bases. The CDR3 runs 19 residues. Germline CDR1 is SGHTA and CDR2 is FQGNSA. Losses at the gene ends were 1 base for V and 1 base for J; bases not matched to a gene: 12. The CDR3 DNA reads as TGTGCCAGCAGCTTAGGCTTATGGTTAGCGGGGCCTTCCTACAATGAGCAGTTCTTC. It codes for CASSLGLWLAGPSYNEQFF.

This clonotype was picked up a small number of times. This chain joins TRBV12-3 or TRBV12-4 and TRBJ1-1; D gene uncertain. Trimming pared 2 bases from V and 11 bases from J, leaving 12 bases between. This CDR3 spans 12 amino acids. CDR3 sequence (DNA): TGTGCCAGCAGTTTAAGCCGGGTGGGGGCTTTCTTT. This encodes CASSLSRVGAFF.

The chain uses TRBV5-1 and TRBJ2-1; 11 bases are a match to TRBD2. The V segment lost 4 bases and the J segment 7 bases; nucleotides outside the gene matches: 13. The CDR3 covers 17 residues. CDR1 is SGHRS and CDR2 is YFSETQ in the germline V gene. The CDR3 is CASSPGTSGVRRNEQFF. CDR3 bases: TGCGCCAGCAGCCCGGGGACTAGCGGCGTCAGGAGGAATGAGCAGTTCTTC.